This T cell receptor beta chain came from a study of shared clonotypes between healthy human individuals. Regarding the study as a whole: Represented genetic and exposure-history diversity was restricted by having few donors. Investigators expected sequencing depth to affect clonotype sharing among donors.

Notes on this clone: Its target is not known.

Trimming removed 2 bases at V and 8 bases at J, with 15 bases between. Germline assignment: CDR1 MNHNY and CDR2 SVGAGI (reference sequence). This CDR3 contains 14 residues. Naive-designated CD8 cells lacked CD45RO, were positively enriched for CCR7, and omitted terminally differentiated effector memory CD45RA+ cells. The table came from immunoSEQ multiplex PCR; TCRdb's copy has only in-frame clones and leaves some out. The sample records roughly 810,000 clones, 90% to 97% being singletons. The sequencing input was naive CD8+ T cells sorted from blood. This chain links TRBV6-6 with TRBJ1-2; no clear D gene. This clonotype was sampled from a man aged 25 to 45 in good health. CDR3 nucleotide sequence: TGTGCCAGCAGTTACCTTGACCGGTCGGGAGGCTACACCTTC. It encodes CASSYLDRSGGYTF.